Below are 19 T cell receptor beta chains sequenced from a single sample in a study of blood T cell repertoires in COVID-19 (dated by TCRdb to the early 2020s). Receptors were amplified or captured by the immunoSEQ multiplex PCR assay. Drawn from immuneACCESS, this table holds only the in-frame rearrangements with V and J called that TCRdb kept. Clones are partly lost; checked studies trace under half to an unresolved V gene and leave the rest unexplained. The sample table shows about 200,000 clones, and 80% are seen once. Of the sample, about 13% is held by the ten largest clones. The source material was peripheral blood. The receptors originated from a human donor in a cohort sampled during active COVID-19.

Here the CDR3 DNA reads TGTGCCAGCAGTCGTAGCCCTAGCAATGAGCAGTTCTTC. This encodes CASSRSPSNEQFF. This chain joins TRBV6-6 and TRBJ2-1; D uncertain. The length of the CDR3 is 13 residues. Germline-derived CDR1 and CDR2 are MNHNY and SVGAGI (reference sequence). Trimming pared 5 bases from V and 6 bases from J, leaving 11 bases between.

The chain combines TRBV5-4 with TRBJ2-1; 11 bases are shared with TRBD2. The germline V gene encodes CDR1 SGHNT and CDR2 YYREEE (reference sequence). The CDR3 length is 13 residues. With V trimmed by 7 bases and J by 5 bases, 2 bases remained unmatched. The CDR3 protein is CASWGLADNEQFF. DNA for the CDR3: TGTGCCAGCTGGGGACTAGCGGACAATGAGCAGTTCTTC.

The rearrangement joins TRBV2 to TRBJ1-6; D uncertain. Between the trimmed V and J ends, which lost 4 bases and 5 bases, there was a span of 3 bases. This CDR3 is built from 12 residues. Germline assignment: CDR1 SNHLY and CDR2 FYNNEI. The CDR3, as DNA: TGTGCCAGCAGTGTTAATAATTCACCCCTCCACTTT. It codes for CASSVNNSPLHF.

CDR3 DNA: TGTGCCAGCAGCGTTCAGATCACAGATACGCAGTATTTT. Translation: CASSVQITDTQYF. The V call is TRBV9, the J call TRBJ2-3; D ambiguous. V was cut by 2 bases and J by 2 bases, with 6 bases left in between. Germline V gene lookup returns CDR1 SGDLS and CDR2 YYNGEE. This CDR3 spans 13 amino acids.

The rearrangement uses TRBV11-3 and TRBJ2-5; 7 bases align to TRBD1. In germline, CDR1 is SGHNT, CDR2 YENEEA. The V segment lost 5 bases and the J segment 5 bases; nucleotides outside the gene matches: 8. The CDR3 runs to 14 residues. CDR3 sequence (DNA): TGTGCCAGCAGCCTGGACAGGCCCAGGGAGACCCAGTACTTC. The encoded protein is CASSLDRPRETQYF.

As regards this clone: This sequence may be a read error, since a much larger clone differs from it by one base. V gene TRBV6-5 combines with J gene TRBJ1-4; 10 bases are shared with TRBD1. Germline V CDR1 and CDR2: MNHEY, SVGAGI. The length of the CDR3 is 16 residues. V lost 0 bases, J lost 6 bases, and 4 bases stayed unmatched. The CDR3 region has the DNA TGTGCCAGCAGTTACTCGAGTGGGACAGGGGATGAAAAACTGTTTTTT. This translates into CASSYSSGTGDEKLFF.

This clone was detected only a few times. The chain joins TRBV28 to TRBJ1-4; weak D call: TRBD1 (6 bases). Germline lookup yields CDR1 MDHEN and CDR2 SYDVKM. Deletions cut 4 bases from V and 8 bases from J, with 17 bases between. The CDR3 contains 15 residues. CDR3 DNA: TGTGCCAGCAGTTCTCCGGGACAAATGGGAGAAAAACTGTTTTTT. This encodes CASSSPGQMGEKLFF.

This chain links TRBV27 with TRBJ1-1; tentatively, D is TRBD1 (5 bases). The V and J ends lost 6 bases and 5 bases respectively, with 13 bases between them. Germline V gives CDR1 MNHEY, CDR2 SMNVEV (reference sequence). The CDR3 totals 13 residues. The CDR3 loop is CASSPLGRTEAFF. The CDR3 region has the DNA TGTGCCAGCAGCCCTTTGGGGCGGACTGAAGCTTTCTTT.

The DNA for the CDR3 is TGTGCCAGCAGAACGACAGGGGTTACTGAAGCTTTCTTT. Protein product: CASRTTGVTEAFF. This chain joins TRBV28 and TRBJ1-1; 8 bases match TRBD1. Germline V gene data show CDR1 as MDHEN and CDR2 as SYDVKM. J was trimmed by 5 bases and V by 6 bases; bases with no gene match: 5. This CDR3 has 13 amino acids.

This clone is a singleton in its sample. V and J are TRBV5-5 and TRBJ1-5; 7 bases are shared with TRBD1. CDR3 length: 14 residues. Germline V gene data show CDR1 as SGHKS and CDR2 as YYEKEE (reference sequence). J gave up 5 bases and V 3 bases, and 5 bases lay outside the gene matches. CDR3 sequence: CASSSGQSHQPQHF. The CDR3, as DNA: TGTGCCAGCAGCTCGGGACAGTCCCATCAGCCCCAGCATTTT.

The CDR3 is CASSPYNSPLHF. CDR3 nucleotide sequence: TGTGCCAGCAGTCCTTATAATTCACCCCTCCACTTT. This chain uses TRBV3-1 (or the pseudogene TRBV3-2) with TRBJ1-6; D gene ambiguous. The V gene lost 6 bases and the J gene lost 4 bases, with 4 bases spanning the gap. CDR1 is LGHDT and CDR2 is YNNKEL in the germline V gene (reference sequence). CDR3 length equals 12 residues.

This clone was recorded only once. The chain links TRBV28 to TRBJ2-3; D is perhaps TRBD2 (6 bases). V lost 7 bases to trimming and J lost 4 bases, with 15 bases between them. CDR3 length equals 14 residues. Germline-derived CDR1 and CDR2 are MDHEN and SYDVKM. This chain's CDR3 is CASIGGFNADTQYF. DNA for the CDR3: TGTGCCAGCATCGGAGGGTTTAACGCAGATACGCAGTATTTT.

This chain connects TRBV10-3 to TRBJ1-6; 7 bases agree with TRBD1. V trimming: 6 bases; J trimming: 0 bases; junction bases outside the gene matches: 5. The germline CDR1 and CDR2 sequences are ENHRY and SYGVKD. The CDR3 runs to 16 residues. DNA for the CDR3: TGTGCCATCAGGAGTGACAGGGTCTCCTATAATTCACCCCTCCACTTT. This translates into CAIRSDRVSYNSPLHF.

The chain recombines TRBV30 with TRBJ2-3; the match to TRBD1 covers 11 bases. V was pared by 2 bases and J by 3 bases, with 4 bases of the junction left unmatched. The CDR3 is 15 residues long. Germline V gives CDR1 GTSNPN, CDR2 SVGIG (reference sequence). CDR3 sequence (DNA): TGTGCCTGGAGTCCCGGGACAGGGGGAACAGATACGCAGTATTTT. This encodes CAWSPGTGGTDTQYF.

V usage is TRBV19 and J usage is TRBJ2-3; weak D call: TRBD2 (6 bases). In germline, CDR1 is LNHDA, CDR2 SQIVND (reference sequence). V was pared by 9 bases and J by 1 base, with 14 bases between. The CDR3 has 14 amino acids. The CDR3 DNA reads TGTGCCAGCGGCGGGGTCGGCGGCACAGATACGCAGTATTTT. It specifies CASGGVGGTDTQYF.

The chain recombines TRBV19 with TRBJ1-5, with D tentatively TRBD1 (6 bases). V lost 5 bases and J lost 5, with 10 bases in between. Germline values: CDR1 LNHDA, CDR2 SQIVND (reference sequence). The CDR3 runs to 13 residues. The DNA for the CDR3 is TGTGCCAGTAGTCCAACAGGGTATCAGCCCCAGCATTTT. Protein product: CASSPTGYQPQHF.

As concerns this clone: Compared with germline, one end of the junction differs, possibly owing to a read error. The rearrangement links TRBV7-7 to TRBJ2-5, with TRBD1 identical over 8 bases. The CDR3 has 15 residues. Germline CDR1 SSHAT, CDR2 FNYEAQ (reference sequence). In DNA, the CDR3 is TGTGCTAGCAGCGTAACAGGGGGGACATGGGAGACCCAGTACTTC. Its protein product is CASSVTGGTWETQYF.

CDR3 sequence: CASSLWESTEAFF. CDR3 coding DNA: TGTGCCAGCAGCTTATGGGAGAGCACTGAAGCTTTCTTT. The chain couples TRBV7-3 to TRBJ1-1; D not certain. The CDR3 runs to 13 residues. Trimming pared 2 bases from V and 4 bases from J, leaving 8 bases between. CDR1 is SGHTA, CDR2 FQGTGA, per germline. Complete variable domain (other parts from reference TRBV7-3 and TRBJ1-1): GAGVSQTPSNKVTEKGKYVELRCDPISGHTALYWYRQSLGQGPEFLIYFQGTGAADDSGLPNDRFFAVRPEGSVSTLKIQRTERGDSAVYLCASSLWESTEAFFGQGTRLTVV.

This clone was seen a single time. This chain uses TRBV2 with TRBJ2-5, with 10 bases matching TRBD1. V lost 5 bases and J lost 4; bases outside the gene matches: 10. Per the germline V gene, CDR1 is SNHLY and CDR2 is FYNNEI. This CDR3 is 16 amino acids long. The CDR3 sequence is CASSPRVGDRGETQYF. CDR3 bases: TGTGCCAGCAGTCCCAGAGTGGGGGACAGGGGAGAGACCCAGTACTTC. The full variable domain, rest sourced from reference TRBV2 and TRBJ2-5, is EPEVTQTPSHQVTQMGQEVILRCVPISNHLYFYWYRQILGQKVEFLVSFYNNEISEKSEIFDDQFSVERPDGSNFTLKIRSTKLEDSAMYFCASSPRVGDRGETQYFGPGTRLLVL.